The rows below give T cell receptor beta chains drawn from one sample of a study of blood T cell repertoires in COVID-19. Here immunoSEQ multiplex PCR was the method, and the copy in TCRdb shows in-frame clones only, minus some. The repertoire has approximately 68,000 clones, approximately 80% of them found once; the top ten carry about 6%. Material: peripheral blood. These receptors came from a woman aged 55-69 years with acute or convalescent COVID-19. CDR3s include the opening cysteine and the closing phenylalanine or tryptophan. The order of the fields is V gene, J gene, D gene, clone size, CDR3 length, CDR3 DNA, CDR3 protein. The D gene is left open where the match is weak. Clone size appears in some rows only: once, few, many, or a class for an expanded clone.

TRBV5-1,TRBJ2-3,NA,NA,15,TGCGCCAGCAGCTGGGGACACGGATTCACAGATACGCAGTATTTT,CASSWGHGFTDTQYF
TRBV7-9,TRBJ1-2,TRBD1,NA,14,TGTGCCAGCAGCCAGCCGGGACAGAGTGTAGGCTACACCTTC,CASSQPGQSVGYTF
TRBV27,TRBJ2-7,TRBD2,few,14,TGTGCCAGCACACTGACTAGCGGGGGGTTCGAGCAGTACTTC,CASTLTSGGFEQYF
TRBV3-1/TRBV3-2,TRBJ1-5,NA,NA,14,TGTGCCAGCAGTGCCAGAGGCGGCAATCAGCCCCAGCATTTT,CASSARGGNQPQHF
TRBV29-1,TRBJ1-1,TRBD1,NA,17,TGCAGCGTTTTTCTCGGACAGGGCTTAGGGCGTGGCACTGAAGCTTTCTTT,CSVFLGQGLGRGTEAFF
TRBV5-8,TRBJ2-7,NA,NA,15,TGTGCCAGCAGCTTGGTAGGGGCGCACGCCTACGAGCAGTACTTC,CASSLVGAHAYEQYF
TRBV29-1,TRBJ2-5,NA,NA,17,TGCAGCGTTGAAGATCACTACAATAGGGGGTCCAGGGAGACCCAGTACTTC,CSVEDHYNRGSRETQYF
TRBV10-3,TRBJ1-2,TRBD1,NA,14,TGTGCCATCAGCTTGGGACAGGGGTCCTATGGCTACACCTTC,CAISLGQGSYGYTF
TRBV5-6,TRBJ1-1,NA,NA,13,TGTGCCAGCAGCTTGCTTACTATGCCTGAAGCTTTCTTT,CASSLLTMPEAFF
TRBV5-4,TRBJ2-5,TRBD1,NA,14,TGTGCCAGCAGCCCGACAGGGGGCGCAGAGACCCAGTACTTC,CASSPTGGAETQYF
TRBV7-8,TRBJ1-5,TRBD1,NA,15,TGTGCCAGCAGCTTAGCGGGGCAGGGGGGACAGCCCCAGCATTTT,CASSLAGQGGQPQHF
TRBV29-1,TRBJ2-3,NA,NA,13,TGCAGCGTCCGTCAGGTTCAGGCAGATACGCAGTATTTT,CSVRQVQADTQYF
TRBV7-2,TRBJ2-2,NA,NA,18,TGTGCCAGCAGCTTTAGCTGGCAGGGCACCCAGTTGACCGGGGAGCTGTTTTTT,CASSFSWQGTQLTGELFF
TRBV20-1,TRBJ2-1,TRBD1,many,17,TGCAGTGCTAGTCCCCTCCCGGACAGGAGCTACTACAATGAGCAGTTCTTC,CSASPLPDRSYYNEQFF
TRBV19,TRBJ2-7,TRBD2,NA,15,TGTGCCAGTAGGGCTAGCGGGGGGAGCTCCTACGAGCAGTACTTC,CASRASGGSSYEQYF
TRBV2,TRBJ1-2,TRBD1,NA,14,TGTGCCAGCAGTCGGGACAGGGGGGACTATGGCTACACCTTC,CASSRDRGDYGYTF
TRBV6-5,TRBJ1-6,TRBD1,once,16,TGTGCCAGCAGTTACATAGCAGGGACAGAAAATTCACCCCTCCACTTT,CASSYIAGTENSPLHF
TRBV7-6,TRBJ2-3,NA,NA,15,TGTGCCAGCAGCTTAGGGTGGGGAGGATCAGATACGCAGTATTTT,CASSLGWGGSDTQYF
TRBV30,TRBJ1-4,NA,once,13,TGTGCCTGGAACAGTGCAACTAATGAAAAACTGTTTTTT,CAWNSATNEKLFF
TRBV4-1,TRBJ2-2,TRBD1,few,17,TGCGCCAGCAGCCAACCCCTTCCCTCAGGGGGCACCGGGGAGCTGTTTTTT,CASSQPLPSGGTGELFF
TRBV19,TRBJ2-3,TRBD2,NA,18,TGTGCCAGTAGTATGAGAGCGGGGGCGCCCTCTAGCACAGATACGCAGTATTTT,CASSMRAGAPSSTDTQYF
TRBV29-1,TRBJ2-3,NA,NA,13,TGCAGCGTGAACAGGGTGGGTACAGGATCGCAGTATTTT,CSVNRVGTGSQYF
TRBV7-2,TRBJ1-1,NA,NA,13,TGTGCCAGCAGCTTAGTCGGGAACACTGAAGCTTTCTTT,CASSLVGNTEAFF
TRBV27,TRBJ2-1,TRBD1,NA,17,TGTGCCAGCAGTTTGAGACAGGGGCCGAGCTCCTACAATGAGCAGTTCTTC,CASSLRQGPSSYNEQFF
TRBV9,TRBJ1-2,NA,NA,12,TGTGCCAGCAGAAGGGACTCGGATGGCTACACCTTC,CASRRDSDGYTF
TRBV11-1,TRBJ2-2,TRBD1,NA,14,TGTGCCAGCACCGGACAGGGCTACACCGGGGAGCTGTTTTTT,CASTGQGYTGELFF
TRBV5-6,TRBJ1-2,TRBD1,NA,15,TGTGCCAGCAGGAGGCCGGGACAGGGTAACTATGGCTACACCTTC,CASRRPGQGNYGYTF
TRBV6-5,TRBJ1-2,TRBD1,NA,13,TGTGCCAGCAGTCTACAGGGGGGGAGAGGCTACACCTTC,CASSLQGGRGYTF
TRBV2,TRBJ1-1,TRBD1,NA,12,TGTGCCAGCAACAACCAGGGGGCCGAAGCTTTCTTT,CASNNQGAEAFF
TRBV7-2,TRBJ1-5,TRBD1,NA,15,TGTGCCAGCAGCTTACAGGGGGCGAGCAATCAGCCCCAGCATTTT,CASSLQGASNQPQHF
TRBV5-1,TRBJ2-2,NA,NA,16,TGCGCCAGCAGCTTAGGACAGATTGCGAACACCGGGGAGCTGTTTTTT,CASSLGQIANTGELFF
TRBV6-4,TRBJ1-2,TRBD1,once,14,TGTGCCAGCAGTGAGGGGCTAGGGGGCGGCGGCTACACCTTC,CASSEGLGGGGYTF
TRBV19,TRBJ1-2,TRBD1,NA,16,TGTGCCAGTAGTATAGATCTTGCGACAGGGGGCAAAGGCTACACCTTC,CASSIDLATGGKGYTF
TRBV5-5,TRBJ2-6,TRBD2,few,19,TGTGCCAGCAGCTTTCGGGACGGGAGGGTGTCTCTGGGGGCCAACGTCCTGACTTTC,CASSFRDGRVSLGANVLTF
TRBV7-8,TRBJ1-3,NA,NA,18,TGTGCCAGCAGCTGGGGGTTCGGACAGTTAGACTCTGGAAACACCATATATTTT,CASSWGFGQLDSGNTIYF
TRBV28,TRBJ1-5,NA,NA,17,TGTGCCAGCAGTTTAACGGGGGGGGGATCTAGCAATCAGCCCCAGCATTTT,CASSLTGGGSSNQPQHF
TRBV5-8,TRBJ1-1,NA,once,15,TGTGCCAGCAGCTTGGCCCTCACAGTGAACACTGAAGCTTTCTTT,CASSLALTVNTEAFF
TRBV27,TRBJ1-6,TRBD1,few,15,TGTGCCAGCAGTGGCGGGACAGGGGGGAATTCACCCCTCCACTTT,CASSGGTGGNSPLHF
TRBV6-5,TRBJ2-2,NA,NA,16,TGTGCCAGCAGTTACACGGCGAGCAGGGCCACCGGGGAGCTGTTTTTT,CASSYTASRATGELFF
TRBV7-6,TRBJ2-3,NA,NA,15,TGTGCCAGCAGCTTAGGATCAGGCCGCACAGATACGCAGTATTTT,CASSLGSGRTDTQYF
TRBV18,TRBJ2-2,NA,NA,16,TGTGCCAGCTCACCACGGGGGGGCGAGTCCACCGGGGAGCTGTTTTTT,CASSPRGGESTGELFF
TRBV30,TRBJ1-2,NA,few,15,TGTGCCTGGAAAGAAGGGGCAGCCCTCTGGGGTGGCTACACCTTC,CAWKEGAALWGGYTF
TRBV2,TRBJ2-5,NA,NA,14,TGTGCCAGCAGTGGTTGGAGAGACCAAGAGACCCAGTACTTC,CASSGWRDQETQYF
TRBV6-5,TRBJ1-6,NA,NA,14,TGTGCCAGCAGCCCCCCTACAGCTAATTCACCCCTCCACTTT,CASSPPTANSPLHF
TRBV6-5,TRBJ1-1,NA,NA,14,TGTGCCAGCAGTTTGTACCCGGTGAACACTGAAGCTTTCTTT,CASSLYPVNTEAFF